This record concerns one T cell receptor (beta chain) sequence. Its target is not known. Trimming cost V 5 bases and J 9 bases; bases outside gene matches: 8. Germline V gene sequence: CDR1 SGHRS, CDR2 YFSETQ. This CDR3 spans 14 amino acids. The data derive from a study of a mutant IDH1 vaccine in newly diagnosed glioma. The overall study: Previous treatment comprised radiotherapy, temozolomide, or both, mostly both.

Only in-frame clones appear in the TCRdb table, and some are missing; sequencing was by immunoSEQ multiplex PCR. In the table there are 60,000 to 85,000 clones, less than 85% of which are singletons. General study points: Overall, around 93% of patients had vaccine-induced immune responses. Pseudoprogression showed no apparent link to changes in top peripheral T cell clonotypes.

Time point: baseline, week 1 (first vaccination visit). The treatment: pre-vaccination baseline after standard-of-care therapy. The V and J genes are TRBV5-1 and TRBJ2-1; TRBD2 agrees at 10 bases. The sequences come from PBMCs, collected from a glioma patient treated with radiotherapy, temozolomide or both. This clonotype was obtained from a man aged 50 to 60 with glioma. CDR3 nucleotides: TGCGCCAGCAGGCGAGCGGGGGGGCTTGGTGAGCAGTTCTTC. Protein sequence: CASRRAGGLGEQFF. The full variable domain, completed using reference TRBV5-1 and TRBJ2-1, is KAGVTQTPRYLIKTRGQQVTLSCSPISGHRSVSWYQQTPGQGLQFLFEYFSETQRNKGNFPGRFSGRQFSNSRSEMNVSTLELGDSALYLCASRRAGGLGEQFFGPGTRLTVL.